The rows below give T cell receptor beta chains drawn from one sample of a study of cytotoxic CD8 clonotypes in ibrutinib-treated CLL. TCRdb's table, derived via immunoSEQ multiplex PCR, lists solely in-frame clones and lacks some. Of tens of thousands of clones detected, around two thirds appear once; the ten largest clones hold 5.7%. The sequencing here drew on PBMCs, taken after 12 months of ibrutinib treatment. The origin of the receptors is a human donor with chronic lymphocytic leukemia. CDR3s include the opening cysteine and the closing phenylalanine or tryptophan. Fields, in order: D gene, V gene, J gene, clone size, CDR3 protein, CDR3 DNA. D genes are given only for firm matches. Expanded clones get a size class; other rows say once, few or many, or leave the size out.

>.|TRBV7-8|TRBJ2-5|.
CASTVQKEETQYF
TGTGCCAGCACCGTTCAAAAGGAAGAGACCCAGTACTTC
>.|TRBV6-5|TRBJ1-4|.
CASSTQGSPYEKLFF
TGTGCCAGCAGTACTCAGGGCAGTCCTTATGAAAAACTGTTTTTT
>.|TRBV6-1|TRBJ1-5|.
CASSDRFDSNQPQHF
TGTGCCAGCAGTGACCGGTTCGATAGCAATCAGCCCCAGCATTTT
>TRBD1|TRBV9|TRBJ1-2|.
CASSVARDRGSANYGYTF
TGTGCCAGCAGCGTAGCCCGGGACAGGGGGTCCGCTAACTATGGCTACACCTTC
>.|TRBV10-3|TRBJ1-6|.
CATSDLDSPLHF
TGTGCCACCAGCGATTTGGATTCACCCCTCCACTTT
>.|TRBV7-2|TRBJ1-4|.
CASSTYGPNEKLFF
TGTGCCAGCAGTACGTACGGTCCTAATGAAAAACTGTTTTTT
>.|TRBV4-3|TRBJ1-6|.
CASSQDPRDSPLHF
TGCGCCAGCAGCCAAGATCCGAGGGATTCACCCCTCCACTTT
>TRBD2|TRBV27|TRBJ2-7|.
CASSFLSGGADEQYF
TGTGCCAGCAGTTTCCTCAGCGGGGGGGCCGACGAGCAGTACTTC
>TRBD1|TRBV5-8|TRBJ1-3|few
CASSWTGAHSGNTIYF
TGTGCCAGCAGCTGGACAGGGGCCCACTCTGGAAACACCATATATTTT
>TRBD2|TRBV13|TRBJ2-5|.
CASSSPSGTTGETQYF
TGTGCCAGCAGCTCGCCCTCCGGGACTACAGGAGAGACCCAGTACTTC
>.|TRBV18|TRBJ1-4|once
CASSPGGQQRGEKLFF
TGTGCCAGCTCACCCGGTGGACAGCAACGTGGCGAAAAACTGTTTTTT
>.|TRBV30|TRBJ1-6|.
CAWSPKQSSYNSPLHF
TGTGCCTGGAGTCCGAAGCAGAGCTCCTATAATTCACCCCTCCACTTT
>TRBD1|TRBV30|TRBJ1-1|once
CAWKQGYFTEAFF
TGTGCCTGGAAACAGGGGTATTTCACTGAAGCTTTCTTT
>TRBD1|TRBV7-9|TRBJ1-2|.
CASSPRTGSNYGYTF
TGTGCCAGCAGCCCGAGGACAGGGTCTAACTATGGCTACACCTTC
>TRBD1|TRBV30|TRBJ2-5|.
CAWSRDRGWETQYF
TGTGCCTGGAGCCGGGACAGGGGGTGGGAGACCCAGTACTTC
>.|TRBV6-1|TRBJ2-1|.
CASTAADEQFF
TGTGCCAGCACGGCGGCCGATGAGCAGTTCTTC
>.|TRBV11-2|TRBJ1-2|few
CASSPDTYGYTF
TGTGCCAGCAGCCCCGATACCTATGGCTACACCTTC
>.|TRBV11-2|TRBJ2-7|.
CASSPDTNSYEQYF
TGTGCCAGCAGCCCGGACACAAACTCCTACGAGCAGTACTTC
>.|TRBV11-2|TRBJ2-3|.
CASSGRGRTDTQYF
TGTGCCAGCAGCGGACGGGGTCGCACAGATACGCAGTATTTT
>.|TRBV5-6|TRBJ1-5|.
CASSFRNQPQHF
TGTGCCAGCAGCTTTAGAAATCAGCCCCAGCATTTT
>.|TRBV27|TRBJ2-3|.
CASGIRGTDTQYF
TGTGCCAGCGGCATACGGGGGACAGATACGCAGTATTTT
>TRBD1|TRBV6-5|TRBJ2-7|once
CASTRDRGYEQYF
TGTGCCAGCACCCGGGACAGGGGGTACGAGCAGTACTTC
>.|TRBV19|TRBJ2-3|.
CASSIATGPGTDTQYF
TGTGCCAGTAGTATCGCCACAGGACCCGGCACAGATACGCAGTATTTT
>.|TRBV7-9|TRBJ1-5|.
CASGFSGVSNQPQHF
TGTGCCAGCGGGTTTTCGGGGGTTAGCAATCAGCCCCAGCATTTT
>TRBD1|TRBV5-1|TRBJ1-6|.
CASSLDGQANSPLHF
TGCGCCAGCAGCTTGGATGGACAGGCTAATTCACCCCTCCACTTT
>.|TRBV4-1|TRBJ2-5|few
CASSQVVVRETQYF
TGCGCCAGCAGCCAAGTCGTCGTCCGGGAGACCCAGTACTTC
>.|TRBV6-1|TRBJ2-7|.
CASSVATLLYEQYF
TGTGCCAGCAGTGTCGCGACCCTGCTCTACGAGCAGTACTTC
>TRBD1|TRBV29-1|TRBJ2-5|.
CSVMRGTGMETQYF
TGCAGCGTTATGCGAGGGACAGGGATGGAGACCCAGTACTTC
>.|TRBV5-5|TRBJ1-1|.
CASSLVDGRNEAFF
TGTGCCAGCAGCTTGGTGGATGGACGTAATGAAGCTTTCTTT
>TRBD2|TRBV6-4|TRBJ2-7|.
CASRRTSGVKKFVITYEQYF
TGTGCCAGCAGACGGACTAGCGGGGTGAAAAAGTTTGTAATAACCTACGAGCAGTACTTC
>TRBD1|TRBV28|TRBJ1-3|.
CASSLEAGGVFGNTIYF
TGTGCCAGCAGTTTAGAGGCAGGGGGCGTCTTTGGAAACACCATATATTTT
>.|TRBV9|TRBJ2-1|.
CASSVGSYNEQFF
TGTGCCAGCAGCGTAGGGTCTTACAATGAGCAGTTCTTC
>.|TRBV6-5|TRBJ1-1|.
CASSYRGFINTEAFF
TGTGCCAGCAGTTATAGAGGCTTCATAAACACTGAAGCTTTCTTT
>TRBD1|TRBV18|TRBJ2-3|.
CASSPRTGPTDTQYF
TGTGCCAGCTCACCCCGGACAGGTCCGACAGATACGCAGTATTTT
>.|TRBV7-3|TRBJ1-1|.
CASSPSRGGEAFF
TGTGCCAGCAGCCCATCCCGCGGGGGTGAAGCTTTCTTT
>.|TRBV28|TRBJ2-7|few
CASSTGTLNEQYF
TGTGCCAGCAGTACCGGGACACTGAACGAGCAGTACTTC
>.|TRBV7-8|TRBJ1-4|.
CASSLAGGPNEKLFF
TGTGCCAGCAGCTTAGCGGGGGGACCGAATGAAAAACTGTTTTTT
>.|TRBV11-2|TRBJ1-1|few
CASSFGLRLNTEAFF
TGTGCCAGCAGCTTCGGACTGCGACTGAACACTGAAGCTTTCTTT
>TRBD1|TRBV14|TRBJ1-2|.
CASSHFGQEYGYTF
TGTGCCAGCAGCCACTTCGGACAGGAGTATGGCTACACCTTC
>TRBD1|TRBV7-7|TRBJ2-2|.
CASSLARQGPVRSGELFF
TGTGCCAGCAGCTTGGCGAGACAGGGGCCAGTACGGTCCGGGGAGCTGTTTTTT
>.|TRBV11-2|TRBJ1-2|.
CASSLQRSGLDGYTF
TGTGCCAGCAGCTTACAACGGTCAGGGCTTGATGGCTACACCTTC
>.|TRBV14|TRBJ2-7|.
CASSQNRGSFYEQYF
TGTGCCAGCAGCCAAAACCGGGGCTCTTTCTACGAGCAGTACTTC
>TRBD2|TRBV6-5|TRBJ2-3|.
CASPSGGPWTDTQYF
TGTGCCAGCCCTAGCGGGGGGCCGTGGACAGATACGCAGTATTTT
>.|TRBV7-2|TRBJ1-6|.
CASSLAGLWGSPLHF
TGTGCCAGCAGCTTAGCCGGACTCTGGGGTTCACCCCTCCACTTT
>TRBD1|TRBV7-3|TRBJ2-7|.
CASSLVGQGAYEQYF
TGTGCCAGCAGCTTAGTCGGACAGGGGGCCTACGAGCAGTACTTC
>.|TRBV2|TRBJ1-1|.
CASSSGRGNTEAFF
TGTGCCAGCAGTTCCGGCAGGGGGAACACTGAAGCTTTCTTT
>.|TRBV30|TRBJ1-6|few
CAWSYENSPLHF
TGTGCCTGGAGTTATGAGAATTCACCCCTCCACTTT
>TRBD1|TRBV7-4|TRBJ2-5|.
CASNRLPGQGKETQYF
TGTGCCAGCAACCGACTCCCGGGACAGGGGAAAGAGACCCAGTACTTC
>.|TRBV7-9|TRBJ1-2|.
CASSLDGYTF
TGTGCCAGCAGCTTAGATGGCTACACCTTC
>.|TRBV7-9|TRBJ1-2|.
CASSSLGGLGNYGYTF
TGTGCCAGCAGCTCCCTAGGCGGACTGGGTAACTATGGCTACACCTTC
>.|TRBV5-1|TRBJ1-3|.
CASSLWGAGNTIYF
TGCGCCAGCAGCTTGTGGGGGGCTGGAAACACCATATATTTT
>.|TRBV7-2|TRBJ2-2|.
CASSLDSLTGELFF
TGTGCCAGCAGCTTAGACAGTCTCACCGGGGAGCTGTTTTTT
>.|TRBV21-1|TRBJ1-2|.
CASSKYSIFRDTTNYGYTF
TGTGCCAGCAGCAAATATTCAATCTTCCGGGACACCACTAACTATGGCTACACCTTC
>TRBD2|TRBV25-1|TRBJ2-5|.
CASSVWGGSQETQYF
TGTGCCAGCAGTGTTTGGGGGGGGTCGCAAGAGACCCAGTACTTC
>.|TRBV6-6|TRBJ1-2|medium-sized
CASRQTLNYGYTF
TGTGCCAGCAGGCAGACGCTTAACTATGGCTACACCTTC